This T cell receptor beta chain was recovered during a study of CD8+CD57+ T cells in acquired aplastic anemia. Genomic DNA served as template for TCR beta VDJ and CDR3 profiling. TCRdb re-analysed the reads in MiXCR, keeping a single row per CDR3 protein. Of about 150,000 distinct CDR3 sequences listed, around 48% are singletons. Trimming removed 2 bases from V and 7 bases from J; junction bases left unmatched: 4. CDR1 and CDR2 from the germline V gene are MNHNS and SASEGT. The CDR3 loop spans 14 amino acids. An expansion of CD8+CD57+ cells by flow cytometry had been shown in patients chosen for sequencing. This clonotype came up many times. Its matching antigen is unknown. Study-wide findings and caveats: The study identified more than 25 CD8+ CDR3 sequences shared by patients and controls.

Source material: sorted CD4+, CD8+, or CD8+CD57+ T cells (not recorded which) from PBMCs. V and J are TRBV6-1 and TRBJ2-7, with 11 bases identical to TRBD1. The receptor was isolated from a human donor with aplastic anemia. The CDR3 DNA reads as TGTGCCAGCAGTGAATTGGGACAGGGGGTTGAGCAGTACTTC. As protein: CASSELGQGVEQYF.